This T cell receptor beta chain is from a study of CD8+CD57+ T cells in acquired aplastic anemia. Across the study: CD4+ and CD8+ cells, once sorted, gave DNA averaging around 3.2 ug. Where healthy donors were concerned, CD4+ cells averaged approximately 11 million reads. Regarding the study as a whole: Levels of CD8+ Simpson's diversity were not significantly distinct in patients versus controls. A set of approximately 29 CD8+ CDR3 sequences was shared between patients and controls, and these sequences appeared highly expressed in patients.

Genomic DNA acted as the template from which TCR beta VDJ combination and CDR3 sequence profiling were carried out. TCRdb redid the calling of the reads with MiXCR, one entry per CDR3 protein. The sample yields some 140,000 distinct CDR3 sequences, 41% seen once. Ten or more counts support this clonotype. As yet, its antigen is unknown. The CDR3 extends over 15 amino acids. Germline values: CDR1 SGDLS, CDR2 YYNGEE. V trimming: 4 bases; J trimming: 8 bases; junction bases outside the gene matches: 11. The chain employs TRBV9 and TRBJ2-3; 9 positions agree with TRBD2. The TCR originated in a human donor in good health, serving as a control. Sequencing was carried out using sorted CD4+, CD8+, or CD8+CD57+ T cells (not recorded which) from PBMCs. DNA for the CDR3: TGTGCCAGCAGCCCCCGCGGGGGGGGGCCTGGTACGCAGTATTTT. It is translated as CASSPRGGGPGTQYF.